The 31 T cell receptor beta chains presented below share a single source sample, sequenced in a study of chemoradiotherapy in HPV16-positive cancers. Only in-frame clones appear in the TCRdb table, and some are missing; sequencing was by immunoSEQ multiplex PCR. The sample shows 10,000 to 15,000 clones, over 60% of them seen only once. This material was acquired from a patient who underwent chemoradiotherapy. These receptors all come from a human donor with HPV-associated anogenital cancer.

This chain connects TRBV30 to TRBJ1-6; a possible D gene is TRBD1 (5 bases). The germline V gene encodes CDR1 GTSNPN and CDR2 SVGIG (reference sequence). Trimming left V 8 bases short and J 5 bases short, with 13 bases between. The CDR3 totals 13 residues. CDR3 sequence: CARSSGHNSPLHF. As DNA, the CDR3 is TGTGCCCGCTCCTCGGGGCATAATTCACCCCTCCACTTT.

This clone was counted between two and nine times. The chain is built from TRBV5-4 and TRBJ1-5; 12 bases are a match to TRBD1. The CDR3 consists of 16 residues. The germline V gene encodes CDR1 SGHNT and CDR2 YYREEE (reference sequence). Trimming removed 0 bases from V and 6 bases from J; junction bases left unmatched: 4. In nucleotides, the CDR3 is TGTGCCAGCAGCTTGGGGGGACAGGGGGCCGGTCAGCCCCAGCATTTT. Translation gives CASSLGGQGAGQPQHF.

There are a few counts of this clone. The chain recombines TRBV27 with TRBJ2-1; D might be TRBD1 (5 bases). The CDR3 is 13 residues long. V dropped 6 bases and J dropped 2 bases, with 8 bases sitting between them. Germline CDR1 is MNHEY and CDR2 is SMNVEV (reference sequence). This CDR3 is CASRGQTYNEQFF. The CDR3 DNA is TGTGCCAGCAGGGGGCAGACCTACAATGAGCAGTTCTTC.

This chain joins TRBV28 and TRBJ2-3, with D possibly being TRBD2 (5 bases). The CDR3 is 15 amino acids. Germline assignment: CDR1 MDHEN and CDR2 SYDVKM. V dropped 4 bases and J dropped 6 bases, with 17 bases sitting between them. The CDR3 here is CASSSAAEVGDTQYF. The CDR3 DNA sequence: TGTGCCAGCAGTTCAGCGGCTGAGGTCGGGGATACGCAGTATTTT.

The chain links TRBV23-1 to TRBJ2-1; 11 nucleotides agree with TRBD1. TRBV23-1 is assigned to the ORF class and has an uncertain function. The V segment lost 4 bases and the J segment 12 bases; nucleotides outside the gene matches: 8. The CDR3 runs 14 residues. The chain's CDR3 is CASSLPGTGGRQFF. Written as DNA, the CDR3 is TGCGCCAGCAGTCTTCCTGGGACAGGGGGGCGGCAGTTCTTC.

The rearrangement joins TRBV28 to TRBJ2-7, with a weak D call TRBD2 (6 bases). CDR1 is MDHEN, CDR2 SYDVKM, per germline. V lost 6 bases and J 2 bases, leaving 14 bases between the germline ends. CDR3 length: 14 amino acids. The CDR3 nucleotides are TGTGCCAGCAGGGAGGGGTCCCAGGCCTACGAGCAGTACTTC. It specifies CASREGSQAYEQYF.

J is TRBJ1-5 and V is TRBV15; D gene uncertain. CDR1 and CDR2 (germline): LNHNV, YYDKDF (reference sequence). Between the trimmed V and J ends, which lost 0 bases and 9 bases, there was a span of 18 bases. CDR3 length equals 16 residues. CDR3 in amino acids: CATSRDQWSGGGPQHF. CDR3 in DNA: TGTGCCACCAGCAGAGATCAATGGTCAGGCGGCGGGCCCCAGCATTTT.

The gene calls are TRBV11-1 and TRBJ2-3; D is possibly TRBD1 (8 bases). V shed 4 bases and J shed 5 bases, with 22 bases lying between them. The germline CDR1 and CDR2 sequences are SGHAT and FQDESV (reference sequence). The CDR3 is made up of 17 amino acids. The CDR3 coding sequence is TGTGCCAGCAGCTCAGGGGGCGGCGGGAGACTCGGAGATACGCAGTATTTT. Protein sequence: CASSSGGGGRLGDTQYF. The whole variable domain, filled in from reference TRBV11-1 and TRBJ2-3, reads EAEVAQSPRYKITEKSQAVAFWCDPISGHATLYWYRQILGQGPELLVQFQDESVVDDSQLPKDRFSAERLKGVDSTLKIQPAELGDSAMYLCASSSGGGGRLGDTQYFGPGTRLTVL.

The chain combines TRBV5-6 with TRBJ2-7; 8 nucleotides line up with TRBD2. The CDR3 runs 18 residues. With 4 bases clipped from V and 0 bases from J, the junction kept 15 bases outside the gene matches. Germline V lookup: CDR1 SGHDT, CDR2 YYEEEE. CDR3 loop: CASSPREDGADPSYEQYF. The CDR3 bases are TGTGCCAGCAGCCCGCGGGAGGACGGAGCCGATCCCTCCTACGAGCAGTACTTC.

J is TRBJ2-3 and V is TRBV7-9; D call uncertain. The CDR3 consists of 11 residues. Trimming cost V 2 bases and J 3 bases, with 0 bases left between them. Germline V CDR1 and CDR2: SEHNR, FQNEAQ (reference sequence). The CDR3 nucleotides are TGTGCCAGCAGCTTAACAGATACGCAGTATTTT. Its protein is CASSLTDTQYF. The whole variable domain, remainder taken from reference TRBV7-9 and TRBJ2-3, is DTGVSQNPRHKITKRGQNVTFRCDPISEHNRLYWYRQTLGQGPEFLTYFQNEAQLEKSRLLSDRFSAERPKGSFSTLEIQRTEQGDSAMYLCASSLTDTQYFGPGTRLTVL.

The chain employs TRBV7-2 and TRBJ2-2; 7 positions agree with TRBD2. The CDR3 is made up of 14 amino acids. The V gene's germline CDR1 is SGHTA and CDR2 FQGNSA. J lost 9 bases, V lost 3 bases, and 7 bases had no gene match. CDR3: CASSFPGGRRELFF. CDR3 nucleotides: TGTGCCAGCAGCTTCCCCGGGGGGAGGAGGGAGCTGTTTTTT.

The J gene is TRBJ1-5, the V gene TRBV28; the match to TRBD1 covers 7 bases. V was pared by 3 bases and J by 7 bases, with 15 bases of the junction left unmatched. This CDR3 comprises 17 residues. Germline loops: CDR1 MDHEN, CDR2 SYDVKM. The CDR3 here is CASSLLVFTGVVQPQHF. The CDR3 DNA sequence: TGTGCCAGCAGTTTGTTGGTTTTTACAGGGGTAGTACAGCCCCAGCATTTT.

As to this clone: One junction end does not reproduce the germline sequence, and a read error may be involved. V is TRBV11-2 and J is TRBJ1-1; D remains unclear. The CDR3 contains 13 residues. The germline gives CDR1 SGHAT, CDR2 FQNNGV. The CDR3 protein is CASSLDQNSEAFF. CDR3 DNA: TGTGCCAGCAGCTTAGATCAGAACTCTGAAGCTTTCTTT.

This clone was observed a single time. The rearrangement uses TRBV28 and TRBJ1-2; no clear D gene. Germline V lookup: CDR1 MDHEN, CDR2 SYDVKM. The CDR3 consists of 14 residues. V gave up 4 bases and J gave up 6 bases, with 15 bases separating them. The CDR3: CASSSSAALHGYTF. Here the CDR3 DNA reads TGTGCCAGCAGTTCCTCCGCAGCACTACATGGCTACACCTTC.

The table lists this clone with a count of one. The V call is TRBV4-1, the J call TRBJ1-4, with D perhaps matching TRBD1 (5 bases). CDR1 is MGHRA, CDR2 YSYEKL, per germline. The CDR3 runs to 16 residues. The V end lost 2 bases, the J end lost 4 bases, and 14 bases lay between the germline ends. The CDR3 coding sequence is TGCGCCAGCAGCCAAAGGGGAGGGGACCTTAATGAAAAACTGTTTTTT. It is translated as CASSQRGGDLNEKLFF.

The table lists this clone with a few counts. This rearrangement joins TRBV9 to TRBJ2-3; the match to TRBD2 covers 8 bases. Trimming removed 0 bases from V and 2 bases from J; junction bases left unmatched: 2. The germline V gene encodes CDR1 SGDLS and CDR2 YYNGEE. The CDR3 covers 15 residues. Written as DNA, the CDR3 is TGTGCCAGCAGCGTAGCGGGGGGGATCACAGATACGCAGTATTTT. Amino acid sequence: CASSVAGGITDTQYF.

There are a few counts of this clone. This chain links TRBV6-5 with TRBJ2-2; D is ambiguous. Trimming removed 2 bases at V and 1 base at J, with 5 bases between. From germline, CDR1 is MNHEY and CDR2 SVGAGI. The CDR3 contains 14 residues. The chain's CDR3 is CASSYQMNTGELFF. As DNA, the CDR3 is TGTGCCAGCAGTTACCAAATGAACACCGGGGAGCTGTTTTTT.

The chain uses TRBV7-2 and TRBJ1-1, with D perhaps TRBD1 (5 bases). The CDR3 totals 16 residues. The germline V gene has CDR1 SGHTA and CDR2 FQGNSA. V was trimmed by 1 base and J by 5 bases, leaving 17 bases between them. CDR3 nucleotide sequence: TGTGCCAGCAGCTTAGGTGGTATCAGGGAGGTGACTGAAGCTTTCTTT. As protein: CASSLGGIREVTEAFF.

The chain is built from TRBV5-1 and TRBJ1-2, with a possible D match to TRBD1 (6 bases). The length of the CDR3 is 16 residues. Per the germline V gene, CDR1 is SGHRS and CDR2 is YFSETQ. V gave up 4 bases and J gave up 0 bases, with 16 bases separating them. The CDR3 protein is CASSPDGQPPNYGYTF. The CDR3 DNA follows: TGCGCCAGCAGCCCGGACGGACAGCCTCCTAACTATGGCTACACCTTC. Together with reference TRBV5-1 and TRBJ1-2, the CDR3 gives the full variable domain: KAGVTQTPRYLIKTRGQQVTLSCSPISGHRSVSWYQQTPGQGLQFLFEYFSETQRNKGNFPGRFSGRQFSNSRSEMNVSTLELGDSALYLCASSPDGQPPNYGYTFGSGTRLTVV.

The V gene is TRBV7-3, the J gene TRBJ2-7; 9 bases map to TRBD1. The CDR3 has 16 amino acids. With V trimmed by 3 bases and J by 5 bases, 11 bases remained unmatched. Germline V gene lookup returns CDR1 SGHTA and CDR2 FQGTGA. In DNA, the CDR3 is TGTGCCAGCAGCTTTTCGCCGGGACAGGGTAACCACGAGCAGTACTTC. Protein product: CASSFSPGQGNHEQYF.

The V gene is TRBV6-5, the J gene TRBJ2-6, with a tentative D call TRBD1 (5 bases). The V end lost 7 bases, the J end lost 2 bases, and 9 bases lay between the germline ends. Germline lookup yields CDR1 MNHEY and CDR2 SVGAGI. The CDR3 spans 14 residues. Written as DNA, the CDR3 is TGTGCCAGCACCTCAGGGCCTGGGGCCAACGTCCTGACTTTC. This sequence encodes CASTSGPGANVLTF.

The V gene is TRBV11-1, the J gene TRBJ2-3; D might be TRBD2 (6 bases). Trimming took off 5 bases at V and 1 base at J, with 13 bases between the two ends. The CDR3 contains 15 residues. Germline-derived CDR1 and CDR2 are SGHAT and FQDESV (reference sequence). For the CDR3, the DNA is TGTGCCAGCAGCGCAGGTTCGGGAGGCACAGATACGCAGTATTTT. It yields the protein CASSAGSGGTDTQYF. Full variable domain (missing parts from reference TRBV11-1 and TRBJ2-3): EAEVAQSPRYKITEKSQAVAFWCDPISGHATLYWYRQILGQGPELLVQFQDESVVDDSQLPKDRFSAERLKGVDSTLKIQPAELGDSAMYLCASSAGSGGTDTQYFGPGTRLTVL.

This clone was counted only a few times. This chain's CDR3 is CASSESPGSNEQFF. The CDR3 DNA follows: TGCGCCAGCAGTGAGTCCCCGGGGAGCAATGAGCAGTTCTTC. The chain recombines TRBV10-1 with TRBJ2-1, with D perhaps matching TRBD2 (5 bases). Germline CDR1 reads WNHNN; CDR2 reads SYGVQD (reference sequence). This CDR3 contains 14 residues. Trimming shortened V by 0 bases and J by 6 bases, and 9 bases separated the two germline ends.

The chain uses TRBV6-5 and TRBJ1-2, with a tentative D call TRBD1 (6 bases). Looked up from germline, CDR1 is MNHEY and CDR2 is SVGAGI. The V end was cut by 6 bases, the J end by 4 bases, with 18 bases between. The CDR3 totals 15 residues. In nucleotides, the CDR3 is TGTGCCAGCAGCCCCCGGGACAAATATAGCTATGGCTACACCTTC. Its translation: CASSPRDKYSYGYTF.

This chain joins TRBV29-1 and TRBJ2-7; TRBD2 matches 13 bases. The CDR3 has 14 amino acids. The trim removed 7 bases at V and 0 bases at J, leaving 3 bases unmatched. Germline CDR1 is SQVTM and CDR2 is ANQGSEA. CDR3 sequence (DNA): TGCAGCGCTACTAGCGGGAGGGCCTCCTACGAGCAGTACTTC. Its protein is CSATSGRASYEQYF.

The chain joins TRBV28 to TRBJ1-1; 9 bases agree with TRBD1. J lost 2 bases, V lost 2 bases, and 3 bases had no gene match. The CDR3 consists of 15 residues. CDR1 MDHEN and CDR2 SYDVKM come from the germline V gene. The CDR3 reads CASSLADRGNTEAFF. The CDR3 nucleotides read TGTGCCAGCAGTTTAGCGGACAGGGGAAACACTGAAGCTTTCTTT.

J is TRBJ2-3 and V is TRBV5-4; D call uncertain. This CDR3 comprises 15 residues. CDR1 is SGHNT and CDR2 is YYREEE in the germline V gene (reference sequence). V lost 1 base and J lost 3, with 12 bases in between. CDR3 DNA sequence: TGTGCCAGCAGCTTGTTGCGTGGCCAGACAGATACGCAGTATTTT. Translation gives CASSLLRGQTDTQYF. The complete variable domain, with remaining parts taken from reference TRBV5-4 and TRBJ2-3, reads ETGVTQSPTHLIKTRGQQVTLRCSSQSGHNTVSWYQQALGQGPQFIFQYYREEENGRGNFPPRFSGLQFPNYSSELNVNALELDDSALYLCASSLLRGQTDTQYFGPGTRLTVL.

This clone showed up just a few times. The V gene is TRBV15, the J gene TRBJ2-7, with TRBD2 matching over 9 bases. Germline loops: CDR1 LNHNV, CDR2 YYDKDF (reference sequence). The V segment lost 1 base and the J segment 4 bases; nucleotides outside the gene matches: 2. The length of the CDR3 is 14 residues. The CDR3 bases are TGTGCCACCAGCAGAGGTGGACTAGCGTACGAGCAGTACTTC. Protein: CATSRGGLAYEQYF.

CDR3 loop: CASSLASGGDRVYEQYF. CDR3 DNA sequence: TGTGCCAGCAGCTTAGCGTCGGGGGGGGACAGGGTCTACGAGCAGTACTTC. V gene TRBV7-2 combines with J gene TRBJ2-7; D may be TRBD1 (9 bases). Trimming removed 0 bases from V and 3 bases from J, with 18 bases in between. Germline values: CDR1 SGHTA, CDR2 FQGNSA. The CDR3 is 17 amino acids.

This chain connects TRBV7-2 to TRBJ1-4, with D unclear. Deletions cut 5 bases from V and 4 bases from J, with 17 bases between. The germline V gene encodes CDR1 SGHTA and CDR2 FQGNSA. The CDR3 is made up of 16 amino acids. The CDR3 sequence: CASSGTSGLHNEKLFF. DNA of the CDR3: TGTGCCAGCAGCGGAACTTCGGGTCTTCATAATGAAAAACTGTTTTTT.

The rearrangement joins TRBV27 to TRBJ2-1, with D unresolved. Germline assignment: CDR1 MNHEY and CDR2 SMNVEV (reference sequence). CDR3 size: 12 residues. Between the trimmed V and J ends, which lost 3 bases and 8 bases, there was a span of 8 bases. The CDR3 DNA is TGTGCCAGCAGTTTTAGAGGCGATGAGCAGTTCTTC. It yields the protein CASSFRGDEQFF.